This T cell receptor beta chain was captured by sequencing in a study of blood T cell repertoires in COVID-19 (dated by TCRdb to the early 2020s). With regard to the full study: Samples covering the acute and convalescent phases of COVID-19 were provided by collaborators in the United States, Italy and Spain. The samples were drawn from two sources: the first 160 participants of the ongoing ImmuneRACE study, and over 950 subjects contributed by 6 global collaborators. HLA class I and class II types, where available, came from metadata supplied by the sample provider rather than from assay-based typing. The material from the prospective study consisted of cDNA or gDNA derived from T cells, B-cell-depleted T cells, or PBMCs. A de-identified subject ID, COVID-19 status, age in years and sex were almost always included in the sample metadata. Deeply sampled blood TCRbeta repertoires from subjects exposed to, actively infected with, or recovered from COVID-19 were included in the dataset. The repertoires were released in a freely available public database meant as a resource for research on the immune response to SARS-CoV-2.

Sequences MNHNY (CDR1) and SVGAGI (CDR2) are obtained from the germline V gene (reference sequence). The CDR3 runs 14 residues from the cysteine to the phenylalanine. This entry keeps only the CDR3 DNA: 42 bases, framed from base 1. Trimming leaves V shorter by 6 bases and J shorter by 7 bases, with the junction holding 9 bases beyond the gene matches. TCRbeta CDR3 regions were amplified from genomic DNA using the immunoSEQ Assay, a bias-controlled multiplex PCR. Regarding the original processing steps: Within the assay, amplification of reference gene primers was used to estimate how many nucleated cells each sample contained. To quantify the absolute abundance of each unique TCRbeta CDR3 rearrangement, sequence reads were collapsed and filtered. For each sample, productive Simpson clonality was calculated by taking the square root of Simpson's diversity index across productive rearrangements. TCRdb obtained this table from immuneACCESS and retained in-frame rearrangements with V and J assigned. These tables miss some clones; where compared with another copy, unresolved V genes account for less than half of the shortfall, and the remainder is unexplained. V and J calls and clone size come straight from that table; D and trimming were deduced from the DNA. Across this sample there are under 200,000 clones, with 70% to 85% seen only once. Of the sample, less than 5.5% is held by the ten largest clones.

Beyond this particular receptor, the publication reports: The quantity of clinical and demographic metadata differed by source and by participant and was supplied without curation.

Participants in the prospective study were aged about 18 to 95 years, lived in 24 United States geographic areas, and enrolled through a virtual design. Cohort assignment in the prospective study relied on participant-reported clinical history from a screening survey and a study questionnaire. Mobile phlebotomists in the prospective study collected whole blood, serum and a nasopharyngeal or oropharyngeal swab from every participant. Over an approximately 2-month period, participants in the prospective study had the option of providing additional blood draws and questionnaires. Blood samples from the prospective study were shipped frozen or at room temperature prior to DNA extraction. A note on this clone: Which antigen it targets is not known. Per-nucleotide qualities are absent, and no much larger clonotype sits a single base away.

The receptor chain draws on TRBV6-6 and TRBJ2-4, and TRBD1 matches 7 of the central bases. Material: PBMCs or T cells enriched from blood (not recorded which). The clonotype was recovered from a woman in her sixties or seventies with acute COVID-19. In nucleotides, the sequence is TGTGCCAGCAGCAGTCAGACAGGGACGAACATTCAGTACTTC. Translated, it gives CASSSQTGTNIQYF.